The clone carrying this TCR beta chain was found many times. Each CDR3 protein is one row after TCRdb ran MiXCR on the 5' RACE reads. The sample contains around 62,000 distinct CDR3 sequences, approximately 3.7% of which appear only once. The sample belongs to a study of neurological immune-mediated disorders. CDR1 is MNHEY and CDR2 is SVGAGI in the germline V gene. This CDR3 has 13 residues. V gave up 3 bases and J gave up 4 bases; unmatched junction bases: 2. The sequence derives from a man aged 45-60 years with multiple sclerosis. The chain recombines TRBV6-5 with TRBJ1-2; 7 bases align to TRBD1. Input material: PBMCs. In DNA form, the CDR3 reads TGTGCCAGCAGTTATCGGGACAGCTATGGCTACACCTTC. Translation: CASSYRDSYGYTF.